This entry is about one T cell receptor beta chain. Its antigen is not known. This entry comes from a study of cytomegalovirus exposure and HLA in healthy donors. Findings and limits, study-wide: Later analysis associated a missense DCLRE1C variant with TCR beta V- and J-gene trimming.

The PCR contained 60 Vbeta and 13 Jbeta primers. The assay was immunoSEQ multiplex PCR, and TCRdb's table has in-frame clones only and misses some. This sample has some 150,000 clones, with approximately 82% found just once. The sequenced sample was PBMCs. This receptor was identified in a middle-aged woman in good health and CMV-seronegative.

The CDR3 is CASSLDAGQGPYEQYF. Here the CDR3 DNA reads TGTGCCAGCAGCTTAGATGCGGGACAGGGGCCCTACGAGCAGTACTTC. The chain employs TRBV11-1 and TRBJ2-7, with TRBD1 identical over 10 bases. The CDR3 extends over 16 amino acids. Germline loops: CDR1 SGHAT, CDR2 FQDESV (reference sequence). V lost 1 base and J lost 2; bases outside the gene matches: 5.